This T cell receptor beta chain was identified in a study of PD-L1 blockade in urothelial cancer (dated by TCRdb to about 2017). About the study as a whole: Every patient began therapy at some point between 2013 and 2015 and was given atezolizumab 1,200 mg intravenously every 3 weeks. About 90% of the roughly 29 patients were identified as males with urothelial cancer of bladder origin, and a prior smoking history was reported by 18 of 29 patients. Patients had an ECOG performance status of 0 or 1 and had received between 0 and 3 prior chemotherapy regimens. Blood samples were analyzed at two time points: 3 weeks after treatment start (second dose) and 6 weeks after treatment start. Blood samples yielded a median of approximately 150,000 T cells and 65,000 to 95,000 unique TCRs, with median clonality roughly 0.085. The study was an exploratory multi-omic analysis of somatic, immune and clinical correlates of response to PD-L1 blockade with atezolizumab in urothelial cancer. Pretreatment tumor samples, along with matched peripheral blood serially collected before and after atezolizumab treatment, were subjected to TCR sequencing. Durable clinical benefit was defined as a progression-free survival longer than 6 months, and TCR features were additionally tested against progression-free survival and overall survival. In the same patients, pretreatment tumors underwent whole exome sequencing and RNA sequencing in addition to TCR sequencing. Durable clinical benefit was achieved by nine patients but not by the remaining 20. Pretreatment blood TCR-seq was available for about 27 patients, at least one posttreatment blood collection was obtained for 24 patients, and tumor TCR-seq was available for 24 patients. Overall study outcomes, separate from this receptor: Improved progression-free and overall survival was associated with having pretreatment peripheral blood TCR clonality below the median. Among patients with durable benefit, tumor-associated TCR clones showed greater expansion in peripheral blood 3 weeks after treatment started (n = 22, p = 0.022). Because of the small sample size (n ≈ 29) and the many exploratory analyses performed, the results are intended to be regarded as hypothesis-generating.

Synthetic TCR analog templates were spiked into each PCR so that absolute template abundance could be estimated from read counts. The immunoSEQ assay was used to amplify TCRbeta CDR3 regions from genomic DNA with bias-controlled V and J gene primers. Sequencing of rearranged TCRbeta segments was performed at approximately 20X coverage. The original pipeline was this. Sequencing errors were corrected by clustering, and CDR3s were annotated against IMGT so that V, D and J genes could be assigned. Only productive TCRbeta rearrangements were used in downstream analyses, excluding out-of-frame or stop-codon sequences. To compute clonality, Shannon entropy was normalized by the log of the number of unique productive sequences and then subtracted from one. Fisher's exact test with Benjamini-Hochberg correction, using a cutoff of adjusted p below 0.01, was how clones that differed between time points or between blood and tumor were identified. TCRdb carries this immuneACCESS record with in-frame sequences only. Its versions omit some clonotypes, under half of them owing to an unresolved V gene in the studies checked, with the rest unexplained. The D gene and trimming were derived from the DNA, and the V and J assignments and clone size from that table. Here the sample has around 69,000 clones; roughly 90% occur a single time. The ten top clones hold roughly 0.8% of the sample.

The germline V gene provides CDR1 SGHTA and CDR2 FQGNSA. Inclusive of the bounding cysteine and phenylalanine, the CDR3 is 13 residues long. The read is trimmed to its CDR3 DNA, 39 bases read in frame from base 1. V and J are trimmed by 5 bases and 5 bases, and the gene matches miss 3 bases of the junction. About this clone itself: The antigen it recognizes is unknown. Nothing much larger sits one base from this clone, and base qualities are not available.

The sample's time point, from its label and the paper: peripheral blood 6 weeks after treatment start. A total of approximately 27 patients with locally advanced or metastatic urothelial carcinoma, treated at Memorial Sloan Kettering on a trial protocol, made up the cohort. Peripheral blood mononuclear cells were collected pretreatment and during treatment, with between 1 and 8 total time points per patient. The Qiagen DNeasy Blood extraction kit was used to purify genomic DNA from total PBMCs and tumor samples. PBMCs were collected pretreatment and during treatment, and were isolated and stored as previously described.

The clonotype was recovered from a woman of 80 years or more with urothelial cancer. This specimen was PBMCs, taken around atezolizumab (anti-PD-L1) treatment. The V and J genes are TRBV7-2 and TRBJ2-7; TRBD1 aligns with 10 central bases. Here the CDR3 is given as CASSRDRGHEQYF. The nucleotide sequence is given as TGTGCCAGCAGCAGGGACAGGGGCCACGAGCAGTACTTC.